The clone carrying this T cell receptor (beta chain) was detected a few times. Its antigen is unknown. This sample was included in a study of early T cells in non-severe SARS-CoV-2 infection. Study information: Bulk RNA taken from unsorted whole blood was sequenced, leaving chains unpaired.

From germline, CDR1 is SGHTA and CDR2 FQGNSA. V gave up 5 bases and J gave up 0 bases, with 16 bases separating them. The CDR3 spans 16 residues. Study results and caveats: VDJdb matching skewed toward anti-spike CD8 responses, missing private and CD4 specificities.

Attached unique molecular identifiers marked individual cDNA molecules. TCRdb reprocessed the 5' RACE reads via MiXCR and lists one record per CDR3 protein. The sample holds tens of thousands of distinct CDR3 sequences, 6% to 8% seen once. This sequence originates from an adult who was a healthcare worker with PCR-confirmed SARS-CoV-2 infection or an uninfected control (not recorded which). The V call is TRBV7-2, the J call TRBJ1-2; tentatively, D is TRBD1 (6 bases). The sample in question was whole blood, obtained at baseline. The CDR3 loop is CASSPKTGPANYGYTF. CDR3 bases: TGTGCCAGCAGCCCAAAGACAGGACCAGCTAACTATGGCTACACCTTC.